This T cell receptor (beta chain) is from a study of blood T cell repertoires in COVID-19. The wider study: Acute-phase and convalescent COVID-19 samples originated in the United States, Italy and Spain.

The germline V gene has CDR1 MDHEN and CDR2 SYDVKM. The V end was cut by 1 base, the J end by 0 bases, with 7 bases between. The CDR3 spans 15 residues. Produced via immunoSEQ multiplex PCR; TCRdb's table is partial and in-frame only. The table shows around 280,000 clones, with approximately 86% occurring only once. This sequence was found in a woman between 25 and 40 years old who had recovered from COVID-19. This chain uses TRBV28 with TRBJ2-1; possible D gene TRBD2, 6 bases. The source material was peripheral blood. CDR3 amino acids: CASSLFGSSYNEQFF. Written as DNA, the CDR3 is TGTGCCAGCAGTTTATTCGGGAGCTCCTACAATGAGCAGTTCTTC.